Each of the 18 T cell receptor beta chains below was sequenced from the same sample in a study of regulatory T cells in long-lasting Graves disease. Documented time point: persistent/refractory GD, antithyroid drugs over 5 years with positive TRAb. PBMC RNA was the source of the TCR library. Library construction for TCR beta used iRepertoire HTBI primers and Arm-PCR of CDR3 regions. Using its own MiXCR run on the multiplex PCR reads, TCRdb lists one record per CDR3 protein. This sample has roughly 360,000 distinct CDR3 sequences; roughly 24% occur once, and the top ten carry about 29%. The starting material was peripheral blood mononuclear cells (PBMCs), obtained when the disease was refractory, from a patient treated with antithyroid drugs. These TCRs come from a woman aged 40-49 years with Graves disease.

The CDR3 nucleotides read TGTGCCAGCAGTTTCCCAAGGGGGGGCTCCACTGAAGCTTTCTTT. This encodes CASSFPRGGSTEAFF. The J gene is TRBJ1-1, the V gene TRBV28; TRBD1 might be the D (6 bases). The CDR3 totals 15 residues. Germline V gene sequence: CDR1 MDHEN, CDR2 SYDVKM. V was pared by 3 bases and J by 4 bases, with 15 bases between.

The chain links TRBV2 to TRBJ2-3, with D possibly TRBD2 on 6 matching bases. The germline V and J ends were trimmed by 6 bases and 6 bases, with 22 bases remaining between them. The germline V gene encodes CDR1 SNHLY and CDR2 FYNNEI. This CDR3 contains 16 residues. The CDR3 DNA sequence: TGTGCCAGCAGCCTGGAAGAGCGGGCCCCGCCGGATACGCAGTATTTT. Protein: CASSLEERAPPDTQYF.

This chain links TRBV5-1 with TRBJ1-1, with TRBD1 as a possible D gene (5 bases). There are 16 residues in the CDR3. The germline gives CDR1 SGHRS, CDR2 YFSETQ. V shed 4 bases and J shed 6 bases, with 22 bases lying between them. The CDR3 DNA reads TGCGCCAGCAGCCGCGGCACGTCAGGGACTACTTCTGAAGCTTTCTTT. Translating it yields CASSRGTSGTTSEAFF.

The V gene is TRBV20-1, the J gene TRBJ2-7; D perhaps matches TRBD2 (6 bases). Trimming removed 5 bases from V and 2 bases from J, with 22 bases in between. The CDR3 has 16 residues. The germline CDR1 and CDR2 sequences are DFQATT and SNEGSKA (reference sequence). The CDR3 loop is CSAPLLRESSAYEQYF. CDR3 DNA sequence: TGCAGTGCTCCCCTCCTCCGGGAGTCATCGGCCTACGAGCAGTACTTC.

This clonotype was counted many times. The chain combines TRBV6-1 with TRBJ2-5; a weak D match, TRBD2 (5 bases). Per the germline V gene, CDR1 is MNHNS and CDR2 is SASEGT. The CDR3 has 15 residues. V lost 5 bases and J 4 bases, leaving 17 bases between the germline ends. The CDR3 reads CASSTSTAGGETQYF. The CDR3 DNA reads TGTGCCAGCAGTACTAGTACCGCGGGTGGAGAGACCCAGTACTTC.

This clonotype was seen repeatedly, ten times or more. The chain employs TRBV19 and TRBJ2-2; D not resolved. The germline V gene has CDR1 LNHDA and CDR2 SQIVND (reference sequence). The CDR3 covers 14 residues. V lost 3 bases and J lost 8, with 13 bases in between. The CDR3 bases are TGTGCCAGTAGTATTGACTTTCTAAGTGGGGAGCTGTTTTTT. It specifies CASSIDFLSGELFF.

Of note for this clonotype: This may come from a read error, since a much larger clone is one base off. CDR3 residues: CTSSRDSPPEAFF. CDR3 coding DNA: TGTACCAGCAGCCGGGACTCACCCCCCGAAGCTTTCTTT. The chain is built from TRBV28 and TRBJ1-1; tentatively, D is TRBD1 (5 bases). This CDR3 has 13 residues. The germline V gene encodes CDR1 MDHEN and CDR2 SYDVKM.

The chain recombines TRBV27 with TRBJ1-1; D remains ambiguous. The V end was cut by 5 bases, the J end by 4 bases, with 11 bases between. The germline gives CDR1 MNHEY, CDR2 SMNVEV (reference sequence). CDR3 size: 13 residues. The CDR3 DNA follows: TGTGCCAGCAGTGCTAATCGGCCCACTGAAGCTTTCTTT. Protein product: CASSANRPTEAFF.

This clonotype was counted ten times or more. This chain joins TRBV10-3 and TRBJ2-2, with D unresolved. Trimming removed 3 bases from V and 0 bases from J, with 5 bases in between. The germline CDR1 and CDR2 sequences are ENHRY and SYGVKD. CDR3 size: 14 residues. In DNA, the CDR3 is TGTGCCATCAGTGAACAGCCGAACACCGGGGAGCTGTTTTTT. Residues: CAISEQPNTGELFF.

This clonotype showed up many times. V gene TRBV28 combines with J gene TRBJ1-4; D unresolved. Trimming stripped 5 bases from V and 4 bases from J, with 2 bases between. The CDR3 runs 11 residues. CDR1 is MDHEN, CDR2 SYDVKM, per germline. CDR3 residues: CASSINEKLFF. CDR3 DNA: TGTGCCAGCAGTATTAATGAAAAACTGTTTTTT.

This clonotype showed up just a few times. V is TRBV7-2 and J is TRBJ2-7; 9 bases are shared with TRBD1. The V segment lost 6 bases and the J segment 7 bases; nucleotides outside the gene matches: 13. CDR3 length equals 15 residues. Germline V gene data show CDR1 as SGHTA and CDR2 as FQGNSA. The CDR3 protein is CASSFNRDRVGEQYF. The CDR3 nucleotides are TGTGCCAGCAGTTTTAACCGGGACAGGGTAGGAGAGCAGTACTTC.

The gene calls are TRBV19 and TRBJ1-1; D gene unclear. The germline CDR1 and CDR2 sequences are LNHDA and SQIVND (reference sequence). The CDR3 sequence is 14 residues long. Between the trimmed V and J ends, which lost 5 bases and 6 bases, there was a span of 16 bases. The DNA of the CDR3 is TGTGCCAGTAGTCTCCCGACTAGGGCGGCTGAAGCTTTCTTT. The encoded protein is CASSLPTRAAEAFF.

This clonotype occurred a few times. The chain links TRBV5-4 to TRBJ2-2; possibly TRBD1 for D (5 bases). This CDR3 contains 16 residues. The V gene's germline CDR1 is SGHNT and CDR2 YYREEE (reference sequence). Trimming cost V 0 bases and J 4 bases, with 13 bases left between them. The CDR3 reads CASSLVAGSGTGELFF. The CDR3 DNA follows: TGTGCCAGCAGCTTGGTTGCAGGGTCGGGCACCGGGGAGCTGTTTTTT.

On this clonotype itself: This may arise from a read error, as a much more abundant clone is one base away. The chain couples TRBV10-3 to TRBJ1-6, with 9 bases identical to TRBD1. This CDR3 is 13 amino acids long. CDR1 is ENHRY and CDR2 is SYGVKD in the germline V gene. CDR3 amino acids: CAIGGTGSSPPHF. CDR3 nucleotides: TGTGCCATCGGTGGGACAGGGAGTTCACCCCCCCACTTT.

This sequence joins TRBV7-2 and TRBJ2-7; 7 positions match TRBD2. CDR1 and CDR2 (germline): SGHTA, FQGNSA. The CDR3 covers 16 residues. V lost 4 bases, J lost 3 bases, and 12 bases stayed unmatched. CDR3 in amino acids: CASSSGFWREYYEQYF. CDR3 bases: TGTGCCAGCAGCTCCGGCTTCTGGCGGGAGTACTACGAGCAGTACTTC.

As to this clonotype: One base away lies a much larger clone, so this may be a sequencing read error. CDR3 DNA sequence: TGTGCCAGCCGAGGTTCTTCCGCCTACGAGCAGTGCTTC. Protein product: CASRGSSAYEQCF. This sequence joins TRBV7-2 and TRBJ2-7, with D unresolved. The CDR3 extends over 13 amino acids. CDR1 and CDR2 (germline): SGHTA, FQGNSA.

The table lists this clonotype with many counts. This chain's CDR3 is CASARRREKLFF. CDR3 sequence (DNA): TGTGCCAGCGCCAGGAGGAGGGAAAAACTGTTTTTT. The chain has TRBV2 and TRBJ1-4; D not resolved. V shed 8 bases and J shed 8 bases, with 12 bases lying between them. Per germline, CDR1 SNHLY and CDR2 FYNNEI. The CDR3 is 12 residues long.

This clonotype was recorded many times. The gene calls are TRBV19 and TRBJ1-5, with 10 bases lining up with TRBD1. Germline V gene lookup returns CDR1 LNHDA and CDR2 SQIVND (reference sequence). Germline trimming cut 5 bases from V and 2 bases from J; bases unmatched to any gene: 3. This CDR3 has 15 residues. CDR3 in amino acids: CASSDRGQGNQPQHF. The CDR3 nucleotides are TGTGCCAGTAGTGACAGGGGGCAGGGCAATCAGCCCCAGCATTTT.